This T cell receptor beta chain was sequenced for a study of shared clonotypes between healthy human individuals. Study-level background: Plates per donor: three CD4 naive, three CD4 memory, two CD8 naive, one CD8 memory. Findings and caveats of the study: Naive CD4 clonotypes overlapped across a few donors at around 4.7%.

Comment on this clone: Its matching antigen is unknown.

Clones were sequenced by immunoSEQ multiplex PCR, and TCRdb holds only the in-frame ones, with some missing. The sample lists about 590,000 clones, less than 97% occurring once. V gave up 4 bases and J gave up 8 bases, with 7 bases separating them. CDR1 and CDR2 (germline): SGHRS, YFSETQ. The CDR3 is 11 amino acids. The naive CD8 subset, CD45RO-negative cells positively selected for CCR7, excluded terminally differentiated effector memory CD45RA+ cells. The clonotype comes from a woman aged 25 to 39 in good health. The material sequenced was naive CD8+ T cells sorted from blood. The chain employs TRBV5-1 and TRBJ2-1; D uncertain. CDR3 DNA sequence: TGCGCCAGCAGCATCGGACATGAGCAGTTCTTC. Amino acid sequence: CASSIGHEQFF.